One sample yielded the 30 T cell receptor beta chains listed below, sequenced in a study of regulatory T cells in long-lasting Graves disease. The time point: persistent/refractory GD, antithyroid drugs over 5 years with positive TRAb. Isolated PBMC RNA provided the starting material for the TCR library. For TCR beta, libraries came from iRepertoire HTBI primers and Arm-PCR of CDR3 regions. Each CDR3 protein gets one entry after TCRdb re-called the multiplex PCR reads with MiXCR. This repertoire shows roughly 490,000 distinct CDR3 sequences, about 22% found once; its top ten account for around 13%. Sequences were derived from peripheral blood mononuclear cells (PBMCs), sampled when the disease was refractory, from a patient treated with antithyroid drugs. Receptors were obtained from a female donor with Graves disease.

The rearrangement joins TRBV27 to TRBJ2-6; possible D gene TRBD1, 7 bases. Trimming cost V 5 bases and J 0 bases, with 20 bases left between them. This CDR3 has 19 residues. CDR1 MNHEY and CDR2 SMNVEV come from the germline V gene (reference sequence). The CDR3 is CASSRWGDSVSSGANVLTF. The CDR3 DNA follows: TGTGCCAGCAGTCGTTGGGGGGACAGTGTCAGCTCTGGGGCCAACGTCCTGACTTTC.

This clonotype was seen repeatedly, ten times or more. The V gene is TRBV20-1, the J gene TRBJ2-5; the match to TRBD2 covers 9 bases. J was trimmed by 3 bases and V by 3 bases; bases with no gene match: 5. The CDR3 extends over 14 amino acids. Germline CDR1 and CDR2: DFQATT and SNEGSKA (reference sequence). As DNA, the CDR3 is TGCAGTGCTAGTGGGGCGGGGGGGGAAGAGACCCAGTACTTC. Translating it yields CSASGAGGEETQYF.

This clonotype was detected only a few times. The V and J genes are TRBV29-1 and TRBJ2-4; TRBD1 might be the D (5 bases). The length of the CDR3 is 12 residues. The V and J ends lost 2 bases and 11 bases respectively, with 13 bases between them. Germline CDR1 and CDR2: SQVTM and ANQGSEA. CDR3: CSVEYQLGVQYF. Written as DNA, the CDR3 is TGCAGCGTTGAATACCAGCTAGGGGTTCAGTACTTC.

The chain has TRBV19 and TRBJ1-5; a weak D match, TRBD1 (6 bases). Germline V gives CDR1 LNHDA, CDR2 SQIVND (reference sequence). V lost 6 bases to trimming and J lost 7 bases, with 19 bases between them. CDR3 length equals 15 residues. The CDR3 spells CASSLGETGLQPQHF. CDR3 DNA sequence: TGTGCCAGTAGCCTCGGGGAGACAGGTTTGCAGCCCCAGCATTTT. The full variable domain, rest sourced from reference TRBV19 and TRBJ1-5, is DGGITQSPKYLFRKEGQNVTLSCEQNLNHDAMYWYRQDPGQGLRLIYYSQIVNDFQKGDIAEGYSVSREKKESFPLTVTSAQKNPTAFYLCASSLGETGLQPQHFGDGTRLSIL.

This clonotype has just a few counts. J is TRBJ2-3 and V is TRBV2, with a weak D call TRBD2 (6 bases). Germline CDR1 reads SNHLY; CDR2 reads FYNNEI. This CDR3 region has 14 residues. V lost 4 bases to trimming and J lost 1 base, with 9 bases between them. As DNA, the CDR3 is TGTGCCAGCAGTGGAGGAGGGGGCACAGATACGCAGTATTTT. This sequence encodes CASSGGGGTDTQYF.

The table lists this clonotype with a few counts. The chain joins TRBV6-1 to TRBJ2-7; 10 bases map to TRBD2. The trim removed 6 bases at V and 5 bases at J, leaving 10 bases unmatched. CDR1 and CDR2 from the germline V gene are MNHNS and SASEGT. The CDR3 spans 15 residues. In DNA form, the CDR3 reads TGTGCCAGCAGCCCGAGCGGGAGGGTTGAGAACGAGCAGTACTTC. Amino acid sequence: CASSPSGRVENEQYF.

The J gene is TRBJ2-3, the V gene TRBV7-6, with D maybe TRBD1 (6 bases). The V end lost 2 bases, the J end lost 0 bases, and 24 bases lay between the germline ends. The CDR3 is 20 residues long. Germline V gene lookup returns CDR1 SGHVS and CDR2 FNYEAQ. Here the CDR3 reads CASSLMFRQDKPRSTDTQYF. The CDR3 DNA reads as TGTGCCAGCAGCTTAATGTTTCGACAGGATAAACCAAGAAGCACAGATACGCAGTATTTT.

This clonotype occurred many times. V is TRBV27 and J is TRBJ1-4; unclear D gene. Germline-derived CDR1 and CDR2 are MNHEY and SMNVEV (reference sequence). This CDR3 is 16 amino acids long. V was cut by 6 bases and J by 5 bases, with 19 bases left in between. CDR3 amino acids: CASRPSSTRENEKLFF. The CDR3 bases are TGTGCCAGCAGGCCCTCCTCCACAAGGGAGAATGAAAAACTGTTTTTT.

The rearrangement joins TRBV9 to TRBJ1-5; the D is unclear. The CDR3 has 15 amino acids. In germline, CDR1 is SGDLS, CDR2 YYNGEE. The germline V and J ends were trimmed by 4 bases and 0 bases, with 11 bases remaining between them. CDR3 DNA: TGTGCCAGCAGCCCTATGGGGAATAGCAATCAGCCCCAGCATTTT. It is translated as CASSPMGNSNQPQHF.

This chain connects TRBV6-1 to TRBJ1-5; weak D call: TRBD1 (6 bases). There are 13 residues in the CDR3. With 6 bases removed from V and 5 bases from J, the gap between germline ends came to 11 bases. In germline, CDR1 is MNHNS, CDR2 SASEGT. As DNA, the CDR3 is TGTGCCAGCAGAAACGCAGGGGATCAGCCCCAGCATTTT. Its protein is CASRNAGDQPQHF.

The sample holds many counts of this clonotype. The gene calls are TRBV7-2 and TRBJ2-7; D may be TRBD2 (6 bases). V lost 4 bases, J lost 6 bases, and 22 bases lay in between. The CDR3 runs to 16 residues. CDR1 and CDR2 (germline): SGHTA, FQGNSA. The DNA of the CDR3 is TGTGCCAGCAGCTCCCCGGGACCTTACGGAGCGGGCGAGCAGTACTTC. Translating it yields CASSSPGPYGAGEQYF.

This clonotype was counted many times. J is TRBJ1-4 and V is TRBV28, with 7 bases identical to TRBD1. The CDR3 length is 15 residues. Germline values: CDR1 MDHEN, CDR2 SYDVKM. V shed 2 bases and J 6 bases; nucleotides not matched to a gene: 6. Here the CDR3 DNA reads TGTGCCAGCAGTTTACCAGGGGGTAGGCATGAAAAACTGTTTTTT. It translates to CASSLPGGRHEKLFF.

This clonotype showed up many times. The chain links TRBV28 to TRBJ1-1; D call uncertain. CDR3 length: 12 residues. Germline CDR1 MDHEN, CDR2 SYDVKM. V dropped 3 bases and J dropped 3 bases, with 5 bases sitting between them. The CDR3 coding sequence is TGTGCCAGCAGTTTTGTCTACACTGAAGCTTTCTTT. This translates into CASSFVYTEAFF. The full variable domain, its missing parts supplied by reference TRBV28 and TRBJ1-1, is DVKVTQSSRYLVKRTGEKVFLECVQDMDHENMFWYRQDPGLGLRLIYFSYDVKMKEKGDIPEGYSVSREKKERFSLILESASTNQTSMYLCASSFVYTEAFFGQGTRLTVV.

The chain couples TRBV4-1 to TRBJ1-1; TRBD1 agrees at 9 bases. The germline V gene has CDR1 MGHRA and CDR2 YSYEKL. V lost 2 bases and J lost 6; bases outside the gene matches: 7. The CDR3 has 15 residues. The CDR3 loop reads CASSQPRDREAEAFF. The CDR3 bases are TGCGCCAGCAGCCAACCCCGGGACAGGGAGGCTGAAGCTTTCTTT.

This clonotype was counted a few times. The chain has TRBV12-3 or TRBV12-4 and TRBJ1-3, with D uncertain. V dropped 6 bases and J dropped 2 bases, with 11 bases sitting between them. There are 14 residues in the CDR3. This CDR3 reads CASRRPDPGNTIYF. CDR3 in DNA: TGTGCCAGCAGGAGACCTGATCCTGGAAACACCATATATTTT.

This clonotype was found many times. V usage is TRBV28 and J usage is TRBJ2-5; no definite D call. CDR3 length equals 15 residues. Germline V gene lookup returns CDR1 MDHEN and CDR2 SYDVKM. Deletions cut 4 bases from V and 4 bases from J, with 16 bases between. The CDR3 coding sequence is TGTGCCAGCAGTTCGCCGACCCGAACACTAGAGACCCAGTACTTC. Amino acid sequence: CASSSPTRTLETQYF.

In its sample, this clonotype was seen many times. The V call is TRBV11-2, the J call TRBJ1-3; D is ambiguous. The CDR3 runs to 13 residues. V lost 5 bases and J lost 0, with 5 bases in between. Germline V gene data show CDR1 as SGHAT and CDR2 as FQNNGV. CDR3 region: CASSGLSGNTIYF. In DNA, the CDR3 is TGTGCCAGCAGCGGACTCTCTGGAAACACCATATATTTT. Supplemented by reference TRBV11-2 and TRBJ1-3, the full variable domain reads EAGVAQSPRYKIIEKRQSVAFWCNPISGHATLYWYQQILGQGPKLLIQFQNNGVVDDSQLPKDRFSAERLKGVDSTLKIQPAKLEDSAVYLCASSGLSGNTIYFGEGSWLTVV.

The chain has TRBV11-3 and TRBJ2-7; maybe TRBD1 (6 bases). Trimming stripped 6 bases from V and 5 bases from J, with 17 bases between. The germline CDR1 and CDR2 sequences are SGHNT and YENEEA. This CDR3 comprises 14 residues. The CDR3 spells CASSSSKGENEQYF. The CDR3 nucleotides are TGTGCCAGCAGTTCCTCAAAGGGGGAAAACGAGCAGTACTTC.

A note on this clonotype: A single base separates this from a much larger clone, so it may be a read error. The chain couples TRBV20-1 to TRBJ1-2; 7 bases agree with TRBD1. Per germline, CDR1 DFQATT and CDR2 SNEGSKA (reference sequence). The J segment lost 4 bases and the V segment lost 0 bases, leaving 5 bases of the junction unmatched. CDR3 length: 14 residues. The CDR3 here is CSARDVYRGYGYTF. The CDR3 DNA reads as TGCAGTGCTAGAGATGTGTACAGGGGCTATGGCTACACCTTC.

This clonotype was seen at least ten times. CDR3 sequence: CAWNPGLYGYTF. As DNA, the CDR3 is TGTGCCTGGAACCCGGGGCTCTATGGCTACACCTTC. The rearrangement joins TRBV30 to TRBJ1-2; D possibly corresponds to TRBD1 (5 bases). Trimming left V 4 bases short and J 4 bases short, with 10 bases between. The CDR3 is 12 amino acids. Germline CDR1 reads GTSNPN; CDR2 reads SVGIG (reference sequence).

This clonotype was seen a handful of times. This chain joins TRBV7-9 and TRBJ2-7; 7 bases fit TRBD2. Per the germline V gene, CDR1 is SEHNR and CDR2 is FQNEAQ (reference sequence). J lost 6 bases, V lost 1 base, and 6 bases had no gene match. The CDR3 sequence is 14 residues long. This CDR3 is CASSLEGGSGEQYF. CDR3 bases: TGTGCCAGCAGCTTAGAGGGCGGGAGTGGCGAGCAGTACTTC.

This clonotype has at least ten counts. The chain employs TRBV11-3 and TRBJ2-7; 9 bases fit TRBD1. The germline V gene has CDR1 SGHNT and CDR2 YENEEA. This CDR3 spans 14 amino acids. The J segment lost 3 bases and the V segment lost 4 bases, leaving 4 bases of the junction unmatched. This CDR3 is CASSSQGANYEQYF. The CDR3 DNA reads TGTGCCAGCAGCTCACAGGGGGCCAACTACGAGCAGTACTTC.

Comments on this clonotype: This may be a read error: a much more frequent sequence differs by one nucleotide. The V and J genes are TRBV7-2 and TRBJ1-4; the D gene is possibly TRBD1 (5 bases). The germline gives CDR1 SGHTA, CDR2 FQGNSA. The CDR3 consists of 14 residues. The CDR3 region has the DNA TGTGCCAGCGGCTTAGGGACGAGGAATGAAAAACTGTTTTTT. Amino acid sequence: CASGLGTRNEKLFF.

The chain recombines TRBV6-2 or TRBV6-3 with TRBJ2-2; TRBD1 might be the D (5 bases). V was shortened by 6 bases and J by 6 bases, with 14 bases between the two germline ends. Per the germline V gene, CDR1 is MNHEY and CDR2 is SVGEGT. The CDR3 loop spans 14 amino acids. The CDR3 here is CASRPDTAAGELFF. The CDR3 DNA follows: TGTGCCAGCAGACCGGACACTGCAGCCGGGGAGCTGTTTTTT.

V is TRBV6-2 or TRBV6-3 and J is TRBJ1-1, with TRBD1 as a possible D gene (5 bases). This CDR3 is built from 14 residues. The V end lost 6 bases, the J end lost 5 bases, and 16 bases lay between the germline ends. Germline-derived CDR1 and CDR2 are MNHEY and SVGEGT. The DNA for the CDR3 is TGTGCCAGCAGAGGCGGCGCCGGGGGTACTGAAGCTTTCTTT. Translation: CASRGGAGGTEAFF.

This clonotype was observed at least ten times. J is TRBJ1-1 and V is TRBV6-1, with 10 bases fitting TRBD1. Per the germline V gene, CDR1 is MNHNS and CDR2 is SASEGT. This CDR3 spans 14 amino acids. V dropped 7 bases and J dropped 5; count of bases not matched to a gene: 7. The CDR3 sequence: CASTRQGARTEAFF. CDR3 nucleotide sequence: TGTGCCAGCACCAGACAGGGGGCTCGGACTGAAGCTTTCTTT.

This clonotype was counted ten times or more. The V and J genes are TRBV12-3 or TRBV12-4 and TRBJ1-5; maybe TRBD1 (5 bases). The CDR3 covers 17 residues. Trimming shortened V by 5 bases and J by 4 bases, and 21 bases separated the two germline ends. The CDR3 sequence is CASSVDRDASLNQPQHF. The CDR3 DNA reads TGTGCCAGCAGTGTTGACCGGGACGCTTCCTTGAATCAGCCCCAGCATTTT.

This clonotype came up many times. V gene TRBV7-6 combines with J gene TRBJ1-3; TRBD1 matches at 8 bases. The CDR3 spans 15 residues. Germline CDR1 is SGHVS and CDR2 is FNYEAQ. V shed 5 bases and J 2 bases; nucleotides not matched to a gene: 5. This CDR3 is CASSQTGGTGNTIYF. The CDR3 DNA is TGTGCCAGCAGCCAAACAGGGGGAACTGGAAACACCATATATTTT.

This clonotype showed up many times. The rearrangement uses TRBV14 and TRBJ1-1; D not resolved. This CDR3 has 15 residues. With 1 base removed from V and 0 bases from J, the gap between germline ends came to 9 bases. From germline, CDR1 is SGHDN and CDR2 FVKESK. CDR3 sequence reads: CASSQVPGLNTEAFF. The DNA of the CDR3 is TGTGCCAGCAGCCAAGTCCCGGGTCTGAACACTGAAGCTTTCTTT.

Many counts were recorded for this clonotype. The V and J genes are TRBV12-3 or TRBV12-4 and TRBJ2-6; no reliable D call. The CDR3 contains 15 residues. The germline V and J ends were trimmed by 2 bases and 0 bases, with 5 bases remaining between them. The CDR3 is CASSLHSSGANVLTF. In DNA, the CDR3 is TGTGCCAGCAGTTTACACAGCTCTGGGGCCAACGTCCTGACTTTC.